There are many counts of the clone carrying this TCR beta chain. This CDR3 contains 17 residues. TCRdb processed the 5' RACE reads anew with MiXCR; each CDR3 protein has one entry. The sample lists 40,000 or so distinct CDR3 sequences, less than 3.5% occurring once. The record originates from a study of CD8 T cells in ankylosing spondylitis. The sample consisted of blood, either unsorted or a sorted T cell fraction (not recorded which). J is TRBJ1-3 and V is TRBV21-1; the table names TRBD1, a call not compared with the DNA. TRBV21-1 is a documented pseudogene. The source is a male donor with ankylosing spondylitis or in good health (not recorded which). CDR3 sequence reads: CASSSRRQGTFGNTIYF. The CDR3 DNA reads as TGTGCCAGCAGCTCCCGTCGGCAGGGGACTTTTGGAAACACCATATATTTT.